This T cell receptor (beta chain) was observed in a study of control samples from healthy donors and cancer patients. Trimming left V 0 bases short and J 6 bases short, with 14 bases between. The germline V gene encodes CDR1 SGHRS and CDR2 YFSETQ. The CDR3 is 15 residues long. Some clones are missing from TCRdb's copy, which holds only in-frame ones; the method was immunoSEQ multiplex PCR. This sample carries around 76,000 clones, 89% of them seen once, and the ten largest clones take roughly 8.9%. The clonotype originates from a woman aged 45-60 years with colorectal cancer. This chain joins TRBV5-1 and TRBJ2-3; a possible D gene is TRBD2 (5 bases). What was sequenced was PBMCs. CDR3 region: CASSLAAGVGDTQYF. The DNA for the CDR3 is TGCGCCAGCAGCTTGGCGGCCGGGGTCGGGGATACGCAGTATTTT.